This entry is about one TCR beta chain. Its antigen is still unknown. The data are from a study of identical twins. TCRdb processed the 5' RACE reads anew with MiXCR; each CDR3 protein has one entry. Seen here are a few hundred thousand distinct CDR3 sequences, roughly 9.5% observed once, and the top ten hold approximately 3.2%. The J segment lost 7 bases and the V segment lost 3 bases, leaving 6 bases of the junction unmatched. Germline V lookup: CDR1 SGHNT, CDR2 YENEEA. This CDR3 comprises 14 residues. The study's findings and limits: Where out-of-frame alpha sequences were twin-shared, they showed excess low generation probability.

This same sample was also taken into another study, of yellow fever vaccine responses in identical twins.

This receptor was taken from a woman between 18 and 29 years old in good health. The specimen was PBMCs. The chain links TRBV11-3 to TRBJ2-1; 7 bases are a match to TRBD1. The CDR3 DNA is TGTGCCAGCAGCTTGACAGGGCGCGGGAATGAGCAGTTCTTC. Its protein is CASSLTGRGNEQFF.